The present T cell receptor (beta chain) was sequenced within a study of cytomegalovirus exposure and HLA in healthy donors. The PCR used 60 Vbeta and 13 Jbeta primers. Measured with immunoSEQ multiplex PCR; TCRdb has only the in-frame clones, and not every one. The table has approximately 130,000 clones, approximately 64% seen once; the top ten hold roughly 2.5%. V was pared by 4 bases and J by 1 base, with 12 bases between. The CDR3 contains 15 residues. CDR1 and CDR2 from the germline V gene are SGHNT and YYREEE (reference sequence). A word on this clone: Its matching antigen is unknown.

Study-wide points: The study designated about 160 TCR beta chains cytomegalovirus-associated. Productive rates of about 87% or about 30% were seen for most TCR beta V segments in an earlier analysis. Later analysis found that TCR beta chains associated with HLA were more clonally expanded than other, equally common chains.

This chain uses TRBV5-4 with TRBJ1-3, with D perhaps TRBD1 (5 bases). This receptor was obtained from a woman in her thirties or forties in good health and CMV-seronegative. Material for sequencing was PBMCs. CDR3 sequence reads: CASSPSRGSGNTIYF. The CDR3 DNA reads as TGTGCCAGCAGCCCCTCCCGGGGGTCTGGAAACACCATATATTTT.